A selection of T cell receptor beta chains follows, all from one sample in a study of beta chain features in type 1 diabetes. TCRdb's copy holds only in-frame clones and misses some; the assay was immunoSEQ multiplex PCR. The sample yields approximately 300,000 clones, 11% seen once. Sequencing was done on a sample of naive CD4+ T cells from blood. These receptors were taken from a woman aged 25 to 39 in good health. The CDR3 runs from the conserved cysteine through the conserved F or W. D genes are given only for firm matches. Expanded clones get a size class; other rows say once, few or many, or leave the size out.

V	size	J	D	DNA	CDR3
TRBV7-3	few	TRBJ1-1	TRBD1	TGTGCCAGCAGCTTAAACAGGGGGAGGAACACTGAAGCTTTCTTT	CASSLNRGRNTEAFF
TRBV28	-	TRBJ1-2	TRBD1	TGTGCCAGCATTCGACAGGGGATCGGCTATGGCTACACCTTC	CASIRQGIGYGYTF
TRBV5-1	-	TRBJ2-6	-	TGCGCCAGCCGAGGAGACTCTGGGGCCAACGTCCTGACTTTC	CASRGDSGANVLTF
TRBV9	few	TRBJ2-1	TRBD2	TGTGCCAGCAGCGTAGTCGGGCGGGAGGCCGACGAGCAGTTCTTC	CASSVVGREADEQFF
TRBV6-5	few	TRBJ2-2	TRBD1	TGTGCCAGCAGTTCAAACAGGGGCCGATACGGGGAGCTGTTTTTT	CASSSNRGRYGELFF
TRBV7-6	few	TRBJ2-1	-	TGTGCCAGCAGCCTCGAGCGGTACAATGAGCAGTTCTTC	CASSLERYNEQFF
TRBV28	few	TRBJ1-3	TRBD1	TGTGCCAGCAGTTCCACAGGGGAAGGTTCTGGAAACACCATATATTTT	CASSSTGEGSGNTIYF
TRBV4-3	few	TRBJ1-2	-	TGCGCCAGCAGCCAAGAGGGGGGAGGCTATGGCTACACCTTC	CASSQEGGGYGYTF
TRBV29-1	few	TRBJ2-7	-	TGCAGCGTTGGAACCCCACCCGGCGAGCAGTACTTC	CSVGTPPGEQYF
TRBV7-9	few	TRBJ2-3	-	TGTGCCAGCAGCTCGCGGGCAGGGGGGATAGATACGCAGTATTTT	CASSSRAGGIDTQYF
TRBV4-3	few	TRBJ1-2	-	TGCGCCAGCAGCCAGATCCCAGGGAATGGGTATGGCTACACCTTC	CASSQIPGNGYGYTF
TRBV7-8	few	TRBJ2-7	TRBD1	TGTGCCAGCAGCGCCTCGGACAGGCCGAGCTCCTACGAGCAGTACTTC	CASSASDRPSSYEQYF
TRBV9	-	TRBJ1-2	TRBD1	TGTGCCAGCAGCGTAGGAAGGGGGCTGAGCTATGGCTACACCTTC	CASSVGRGLSYGYTF
TRBV2	few	TRBJ2-7	TRBD1	TGTGCCAGCAGGGGACAGGGTGGCGAAAACGAGCAGTACTTC	CASRGQGGENEQYF
TRBV7-3	-	TRBJ2-7	-	TGTGCCAGCAGCTCTCCGACAGGAGCCTACGAGCAGTACTTC	CASSSPTGAYEQYF
TRBV4-1	-	TRBJ1-2	TRBD1	TGCGCCAGCAGCCAAGTAGGGGACAGAATTAACCTCTATGGCTACACCTTC	CASSQVGDRINLYGYTF
TRBV11-1	-	TRBJ2-1	TRBD2	TGTGCCAGCAGCTTAAGCCCTAGCGGGAGCGGTGAGCAGTTCTTC	CASSLSPSGSGEQFF
TRBV9	-	TRBJ2-2	TRBD1	TGTGCCAGCAGCGTAGAATGGGTGGGGGACAGGGTACCCGGGGAGCTGTTTTTT	CASSVEWVGDRVPGELFF
TRBV7-2	-	TRBJ2-5	TRBD1	TGTGCCAGCGGGGTTAACAGGGGGGAGACCCAGTACTTC	CASGVNRGETQYF
TRBV9	-	TRBJ2-1	TRBD2	TGTGCCAGCAGTTCTAGCGGAGGGTCCTACAATGAGCAGTTCTTC	CASSSSGGSYNEQFF
TRBV7-9	-	TRBJ2-1	TRBD2	TGTGCCAGCAGCTTAGAACTAGCGGCCTACAATGAGCAGTTCTTC	CASSLELAAYNEQFF
TRBV5-1	-	TRBJ2-1	-	TGCGCCAGCAGCTTGGCGCGGGCCACCTACAATGAGCAGTTCTTC	CASSLARATYNEQFF
TRBV5-1	-	TRBJ2-5	TRBD1	TGCGCCAGCAGAAACGGACAGGGGGCGCTTTCCTTAGAGACCCAGTACTTC	CASRNGQGALSLETQYF
TRBV27	few	TRBJ2-3	-	TGTGCCAGCAGCCCAGGTGACCGTAGAGCGCAGTATTTT	CASSPGDRRAQYF
TRBV14	few	TRBJ2-1	-	TGTGCCAGCAGCCCAAACAGGGACAATGAGCAGTTCTTC	CASSPNRDNEQFF
TRBV2	few	TRBJ2-3	-	TGTGCCAGTAGCTTTCCGGGCACAGATACGCAGTATTTT	CASSFPGTDTQYF
TRBV29-1	-	TRBJ2-2	-	TGCAGCGTTGAGGTCACGGACACCGGGGAGCTGTTTTTT	CSVEVTDTGELFF
TRBV9	-	TRBJ1-1	-	TGTGCCAGCAGTCCCGTGGCGGGGGCCACTGAAGCTTTCTTT	CASSPVAGATEAFF
TRBV4-3	-	TRBJ2-7	TRBD2	TGCGCCAGCAGCTTTTTAGCGGGACCGTACGAGCAGTACTTC	CASSFLAGPYEQYF
TRBV11-1	-	TRBJ2-1	TRBD1	TGTGCCAGCAGCTTAGGGGACAGGGTAATCAATGAGCAGTTCTTC	CASSLGDRVINEQFF
TRBV7-2	-	TRBJ2-3	TRBD2	TGTGCCAGCAGCTATAGGACTAGCGGGAGGGGCACAGATACGCAGTATTTT	CASSYRTSGRGTDTQYF
TRBV7-2	few	TRBJ2-4	-	TGTGCCAGCAGCTGGACCGGGACAAATCAAAACATTCAGTACTTC	CASSWTGTNQNIQYF
TRBV5-1	few	TRBJ2-7	-	TGCGCCAGCAGCTTGGGGCAGTCCTACGAGCAGTACTTC	CASSLGQSYEQYF
TRBV29-1	few	TRBJ2-3	-	TGCAGCGTTGAAGACCCTAACACCCTGACAGCCTATAGCACAGATACGCAGTATTTT	CSVEDPNTLTAYSTDTQYF
TRBV7-2	-	TRBJ2-1	TRBD2	TGTGCCAGCAGCCCCCCGGGACTAGCGGGAAACCGGGGCAATGAGCAGTTCTTC	CASSPPGLAGNRGNEQFF
TRBV29-1	few	TRBJ1-1	TRBD1	TGCAGCGTTGAAGGGGGTGGGACAGGGGGCTCTGTGAACACTGAAGCTTTCTTT	CSVEGGGTGGSVNTEAFF
TRBV19	-	TRBJ2-1	-	TGTGCCAGTACCAACCTATTTACGCGAAACAATGAGCAGTTCTTC	CASTNLFTRNNEQFF
TRBV29-1	-	TRBJ2-3	-	TGCAGCGTTTATGGACTTTCCACAGATACGCAGTATTTT	CSVYGLSTDTQYF
TRBV25-1	few	TRBJ2-7	-	TGTGCCAGCACTGGGCAGGGATTCAACGAGCAGTACTTC	CASTGQGFNEQYF
TRBV7-3	few	TRBJ2-5	-	TGTGCCAGCAGCAAACACCTCCAAGAGACCCAGTACTTC	CASSKHLQETQYF
TRBV5-1	-	TRBJ2-1	TRBD2	TGCGCCAGCAGCCCCGGACTAGCGGGAGGGCCCATTCGAAGCTCCTACAATGAGCAGTTCTTC	CASSPGLAGGPIRSSYNEQFF
TRBV5-4	few	TRBJ2-1	TRBD2	TGTGCCAGCAGCAAAGGACTAGCGGGAATCTACAATGAGCAGTTCTTC	CASSKGLAGIYNEQFF
TRBV5-1	few	TRBJ2-1	TRBD2	TGCGCCAGCAGCTTGGACAGCGGGAGGCCCAATGAGCAGTTCTTC	CASSLDSGRPNEQFF
TRBV7-2	few	TRBJ1-3	-	TGTGCCAGCAGGGAGAGAGTCTCTGGAAACACCATATATTTT	CASRERVSGNTIYF
TRBV7-2	few	TRBJ2-1	-	TGTGCCAGCAGCCCAAGGACAGAGCAGTTCTTC	CASSPRTEQFF